The entry below describes one T cell receptor (beta chain). Antigen specificity is unknown. The data belong to a study of pediatric ulcerative colitis. In the study overall: About 7 patients showed pancolitis and two showed left-sided colitis.

Study-level results: Clonal expansions reduced rectal repertoire diversity in acute severe colitis.

Sequencing depth was up to 500,000 reads per sample. Method: immunoSEQ multiplex PCR; TCRdb's copy keeps in-frame clones and lacks some. The repertoire includes 59,000 or so clones, 77% of them detected once, and 5.2% sits in the top ten. The CDR3 covers 16 residues. V dropped 0 bases and J dropped 8; count of bases not matched to a gene: 13. CDR1 SGHRS and CDR2 YFSETQ come from the germline V gene. Sequencing was done on a sample of blood. This clonotype was obtained from a boy under 18 with moderate ulcerative colitis. The chain carries TRBV5-1 and TRBJ1-1, with 7 nucleotides matching TRBD1. CDR3 in DNA: TGCGCCAGCAGCTTGGTGCAGGGGGTTTTTCGGAGCGAAGCTTTCTTT. Translation: CASSLVQGVFRSEAFF.